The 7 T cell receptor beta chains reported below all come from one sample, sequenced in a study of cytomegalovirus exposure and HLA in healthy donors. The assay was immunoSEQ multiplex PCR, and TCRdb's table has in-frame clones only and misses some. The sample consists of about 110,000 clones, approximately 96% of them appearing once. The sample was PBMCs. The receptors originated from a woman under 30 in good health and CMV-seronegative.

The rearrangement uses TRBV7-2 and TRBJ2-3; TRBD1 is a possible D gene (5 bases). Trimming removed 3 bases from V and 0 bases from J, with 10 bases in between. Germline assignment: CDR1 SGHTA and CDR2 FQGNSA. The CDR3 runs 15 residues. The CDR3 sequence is CASSLYRGSTDTQYF. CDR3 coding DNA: TGTGCCAGCAGCTTGTATAGGGGCAGCACAGATACGCAGTATTTT.

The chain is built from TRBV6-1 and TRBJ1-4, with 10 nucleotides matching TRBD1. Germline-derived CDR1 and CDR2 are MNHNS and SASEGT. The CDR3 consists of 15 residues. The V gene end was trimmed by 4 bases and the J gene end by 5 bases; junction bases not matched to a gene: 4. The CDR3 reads CASSARTGGNEKLFF. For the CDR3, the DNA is TGTGCCAGCAGTGCCCGGACAGGGGGAAATGAAAAACTGTTTTTT.

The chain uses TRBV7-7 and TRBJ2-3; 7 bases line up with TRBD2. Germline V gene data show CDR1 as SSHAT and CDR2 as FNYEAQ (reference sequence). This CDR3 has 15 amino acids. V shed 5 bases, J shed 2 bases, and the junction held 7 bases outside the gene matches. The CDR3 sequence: CASSRLAAVTDTQYF. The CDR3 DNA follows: TGTGCCAGCAGCCGACTAGCCGCGGTCACAGATACGCAGTATTTT.

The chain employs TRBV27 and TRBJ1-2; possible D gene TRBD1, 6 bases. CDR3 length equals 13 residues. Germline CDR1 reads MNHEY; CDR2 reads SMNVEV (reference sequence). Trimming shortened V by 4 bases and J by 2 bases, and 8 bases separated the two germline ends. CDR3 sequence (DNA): TGTGCCAGCAGTTCCGGACAGAACTATGGCTACACCTTC. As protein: CASSSGQNYGYTF.

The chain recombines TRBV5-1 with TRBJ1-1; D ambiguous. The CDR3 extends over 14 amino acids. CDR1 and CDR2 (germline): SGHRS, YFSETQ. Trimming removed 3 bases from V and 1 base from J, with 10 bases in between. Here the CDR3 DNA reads TGCGCCAGCAGCTCCGAATACAGGAACACTGAAGCTTTCTTT. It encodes CASSSEYRNTEAFF.

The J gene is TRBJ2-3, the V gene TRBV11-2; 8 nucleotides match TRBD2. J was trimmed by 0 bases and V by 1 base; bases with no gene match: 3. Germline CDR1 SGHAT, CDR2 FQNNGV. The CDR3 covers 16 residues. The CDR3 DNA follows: TGTGCCAGCAGCTTAGCGGGGGGGTTCAGCACAGATACGCAGTATTTT. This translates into CASSLAGGFSTDTQYF.

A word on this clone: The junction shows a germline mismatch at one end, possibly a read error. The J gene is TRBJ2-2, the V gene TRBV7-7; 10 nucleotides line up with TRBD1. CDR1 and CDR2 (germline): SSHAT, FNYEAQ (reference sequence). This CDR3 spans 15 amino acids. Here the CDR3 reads CASSPGQGTTGELFF. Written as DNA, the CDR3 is TGTGCTAGCAGCCCGGGACAGGGGACGACCGGGGAGCTGTTTTTT.